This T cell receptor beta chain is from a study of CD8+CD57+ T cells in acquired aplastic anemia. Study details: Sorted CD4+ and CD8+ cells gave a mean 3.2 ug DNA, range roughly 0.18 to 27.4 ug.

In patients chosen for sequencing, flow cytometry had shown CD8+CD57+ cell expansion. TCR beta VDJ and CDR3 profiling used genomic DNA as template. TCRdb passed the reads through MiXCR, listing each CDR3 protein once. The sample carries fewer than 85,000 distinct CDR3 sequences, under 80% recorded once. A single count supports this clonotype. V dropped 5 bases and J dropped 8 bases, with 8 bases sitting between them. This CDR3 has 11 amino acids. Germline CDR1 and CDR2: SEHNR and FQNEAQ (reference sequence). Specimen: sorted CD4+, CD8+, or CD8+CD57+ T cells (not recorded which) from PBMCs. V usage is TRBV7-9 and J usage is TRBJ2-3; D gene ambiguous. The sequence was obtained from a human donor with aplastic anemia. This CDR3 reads CASSRASTQYF. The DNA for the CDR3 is TGTGCCAGCAGCAGAGCGAGTACGCAGTATTTT. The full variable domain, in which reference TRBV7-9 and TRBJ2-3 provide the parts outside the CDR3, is DTGVSQNPRHKITKRGQNVTFRCDPISEHNRLYWYRQTLGQGPEFLTYFQNEAQLEKSRLLSDRFSAERPKGSFSTLEIQRTEQGDSAMYLCASSRASTQYFGPGTRLTVL.